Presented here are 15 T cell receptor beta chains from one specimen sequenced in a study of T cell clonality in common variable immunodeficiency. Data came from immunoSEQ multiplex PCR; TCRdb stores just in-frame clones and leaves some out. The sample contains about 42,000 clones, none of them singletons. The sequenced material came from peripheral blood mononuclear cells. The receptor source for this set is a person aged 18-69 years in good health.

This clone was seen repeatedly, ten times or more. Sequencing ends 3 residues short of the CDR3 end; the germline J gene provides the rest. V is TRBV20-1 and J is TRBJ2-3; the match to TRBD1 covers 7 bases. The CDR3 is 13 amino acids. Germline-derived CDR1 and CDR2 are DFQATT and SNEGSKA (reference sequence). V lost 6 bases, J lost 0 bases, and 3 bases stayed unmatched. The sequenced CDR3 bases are TGCAGTGCCCGACAGGGTAGCACAGATACG. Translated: CSARQGSTDT. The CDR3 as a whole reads CSARQGSTDTQYF.

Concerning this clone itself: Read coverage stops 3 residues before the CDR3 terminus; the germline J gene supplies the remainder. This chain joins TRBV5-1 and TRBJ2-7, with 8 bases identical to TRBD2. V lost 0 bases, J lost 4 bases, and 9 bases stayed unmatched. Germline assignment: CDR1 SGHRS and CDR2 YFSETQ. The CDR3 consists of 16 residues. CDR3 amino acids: CASSLGVSGSIYEQYF. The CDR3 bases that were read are TGCGCCAGCAGCTTGGGGGTAAGCGGGAGTATTTACGAG.

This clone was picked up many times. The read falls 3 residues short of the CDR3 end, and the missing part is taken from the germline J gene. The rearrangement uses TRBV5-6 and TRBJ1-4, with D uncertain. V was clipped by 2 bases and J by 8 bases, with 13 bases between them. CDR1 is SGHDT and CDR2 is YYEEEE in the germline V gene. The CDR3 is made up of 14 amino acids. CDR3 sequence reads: CASSFGGFGEKLFF. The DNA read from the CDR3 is TGTGCCAGCAGCTTCGGAGGGTTTGGGGAAAAA.

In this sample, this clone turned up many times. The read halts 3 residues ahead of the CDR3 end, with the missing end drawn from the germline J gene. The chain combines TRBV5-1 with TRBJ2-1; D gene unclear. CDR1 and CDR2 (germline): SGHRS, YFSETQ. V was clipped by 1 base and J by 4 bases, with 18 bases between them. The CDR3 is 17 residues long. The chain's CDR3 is CASSLSGPQKTYNEQFF. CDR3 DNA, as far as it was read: TGCGCCAGCAGCTTGTCCGGCCCCCAAAAGACATACAATGAG.

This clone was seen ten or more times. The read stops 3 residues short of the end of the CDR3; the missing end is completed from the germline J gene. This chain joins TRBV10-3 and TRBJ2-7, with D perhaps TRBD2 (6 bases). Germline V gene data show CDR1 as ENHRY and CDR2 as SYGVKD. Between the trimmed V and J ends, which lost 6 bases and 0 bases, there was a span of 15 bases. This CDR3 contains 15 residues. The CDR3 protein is CAISSGLLSSYEQYF. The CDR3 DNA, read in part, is TGTGCCATCAGCAGCGGGCTCTTAAGCTCCTACGAG.

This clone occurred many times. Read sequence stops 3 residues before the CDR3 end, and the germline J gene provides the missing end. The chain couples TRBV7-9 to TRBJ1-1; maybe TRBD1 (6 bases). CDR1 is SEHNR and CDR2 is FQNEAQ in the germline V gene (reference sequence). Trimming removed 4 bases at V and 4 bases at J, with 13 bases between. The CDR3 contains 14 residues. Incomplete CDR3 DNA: TGTGCCAGCAGCTGGGGGCCATCTCTCACTGAA. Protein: CASSWGPSLTE. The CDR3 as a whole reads CASSWGPSLTEAFF.

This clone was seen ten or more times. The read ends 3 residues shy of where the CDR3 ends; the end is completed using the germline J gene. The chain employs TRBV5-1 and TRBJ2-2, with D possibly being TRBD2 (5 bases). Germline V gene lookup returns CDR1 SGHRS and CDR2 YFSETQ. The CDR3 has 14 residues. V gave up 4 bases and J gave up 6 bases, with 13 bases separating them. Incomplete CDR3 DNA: TGCGCCAGCAGCCCCGACTCCGGGGCCGGGGAG. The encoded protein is CASSPDSGAGE. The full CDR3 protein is CASSPDSGAGELFF.

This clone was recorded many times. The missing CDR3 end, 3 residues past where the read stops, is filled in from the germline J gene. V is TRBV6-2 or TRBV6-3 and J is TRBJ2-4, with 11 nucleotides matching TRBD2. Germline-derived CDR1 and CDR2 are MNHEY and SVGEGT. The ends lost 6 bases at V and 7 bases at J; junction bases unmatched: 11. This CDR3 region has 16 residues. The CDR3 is CASSLKLAGGWNIQYF. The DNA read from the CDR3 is TGTGCCAGCAGCCTTAAGTTAGCGGGGGGGTGGAACATT.

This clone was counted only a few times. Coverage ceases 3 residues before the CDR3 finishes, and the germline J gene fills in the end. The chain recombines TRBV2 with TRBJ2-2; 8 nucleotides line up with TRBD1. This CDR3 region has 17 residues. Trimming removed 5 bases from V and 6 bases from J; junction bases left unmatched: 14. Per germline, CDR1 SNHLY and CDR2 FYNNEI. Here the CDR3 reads CASSNRITPTGAGELFF. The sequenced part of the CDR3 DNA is TGTGCCAGCAGTAACAGGATCACGCCGACAGGGGCCGGGGAG.

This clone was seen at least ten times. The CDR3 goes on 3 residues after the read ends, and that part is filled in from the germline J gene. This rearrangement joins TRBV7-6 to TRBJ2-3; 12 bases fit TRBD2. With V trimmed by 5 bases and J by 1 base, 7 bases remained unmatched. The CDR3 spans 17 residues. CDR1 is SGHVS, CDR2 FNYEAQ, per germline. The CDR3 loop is CASSPERLAGGTDTQYF. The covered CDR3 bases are TGTGCCAGCAGCCCAGAGAGACTAGCGGGAGGCACAGATACG.

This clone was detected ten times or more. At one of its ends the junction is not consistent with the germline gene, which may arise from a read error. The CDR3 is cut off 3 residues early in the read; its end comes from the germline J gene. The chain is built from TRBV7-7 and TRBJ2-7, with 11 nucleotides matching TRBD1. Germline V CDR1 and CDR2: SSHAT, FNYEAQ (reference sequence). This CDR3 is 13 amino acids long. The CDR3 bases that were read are TGTGCTAGCAGCCTTGGGACAGGGGGCGAG. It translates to CASSLGTGGE. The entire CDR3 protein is CASSLGTGGEQYF. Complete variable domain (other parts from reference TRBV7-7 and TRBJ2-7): GAGVSQSPRYKVTKRGQDVTLRCDPISSHATLYWYQQALGQGPEFLTYFNYEAQPDKSGLPSDRFSAERPEGSISTLTIQRTEQRDSAMYRCASSLGTGGEQYFGPGTRLTVT.

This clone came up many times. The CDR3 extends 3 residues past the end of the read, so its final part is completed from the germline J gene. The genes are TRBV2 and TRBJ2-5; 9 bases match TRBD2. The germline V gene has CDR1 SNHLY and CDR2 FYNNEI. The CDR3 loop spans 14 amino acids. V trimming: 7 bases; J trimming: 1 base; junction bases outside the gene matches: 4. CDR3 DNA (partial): TGTGCCAGCACCGAGACTAGCGGCCAAGAGACC. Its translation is CASTETSGQET. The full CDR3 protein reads CASTETSGQETQYF.

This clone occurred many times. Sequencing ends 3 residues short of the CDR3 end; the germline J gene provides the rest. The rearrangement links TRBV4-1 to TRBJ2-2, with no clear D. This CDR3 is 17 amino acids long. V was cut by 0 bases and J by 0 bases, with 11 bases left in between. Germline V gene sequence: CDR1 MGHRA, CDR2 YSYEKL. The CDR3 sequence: CASSQEATPANTGELFF. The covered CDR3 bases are TGCGCCAGCAGCCAAGAGGCGACACCCGCGAACACCGGGGAG.

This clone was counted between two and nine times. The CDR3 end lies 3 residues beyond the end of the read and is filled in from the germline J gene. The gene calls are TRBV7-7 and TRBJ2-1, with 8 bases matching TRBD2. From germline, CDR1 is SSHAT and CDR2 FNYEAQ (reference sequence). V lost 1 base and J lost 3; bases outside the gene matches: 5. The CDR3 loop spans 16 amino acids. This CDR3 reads CASSLDSGEGYNEQFF. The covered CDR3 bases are TGTGCCAGCAGCTTAGATAGCGGGGAGGGCTACAATGAG.

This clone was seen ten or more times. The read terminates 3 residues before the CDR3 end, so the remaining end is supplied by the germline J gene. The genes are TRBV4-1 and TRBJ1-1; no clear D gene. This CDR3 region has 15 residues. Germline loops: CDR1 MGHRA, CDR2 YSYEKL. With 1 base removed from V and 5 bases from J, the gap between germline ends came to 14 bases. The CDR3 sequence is CASSQGTSSGTEAFF. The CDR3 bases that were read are TGCGCCAGCAGCCAAGGCACCTCGTCGGGGACTGAA.